This entry concerns a single T cell receptor beta chain. Its specific antigen is unknown. No much larger clone exists at a distance of one base, and base qualities are not known. Measured from the cysteine to the phenylalanine, the CDR3 is 13 residues long. The retained sequence is limited to the CDR3, 39 bases, with the frame set at the first base. From V the trimming removes 6 bases and from J it removes 4 bases, while the gene matches leave 7 bases of the junction unaccounted for. CDR1 and CDR2, looked up from the germline V gene, are SGHDT and YYEEEE. The entry originates in a study of blood T cell repertoires in COVID-19 (dated by TCRdb to 2018 to 2021). About the study as a whole: The collaborator samples originated in the United States, Italy and Spain and spanned the acute and convalescent phases of COVID-19. The samples were drawn from two sources: the first 160 participants of the ongoing ImmuneRACE study, and 1,254 subjects contributed by 6 global collaborators. Subjects who had been exposed to COVID-19, were actively infected with it, or had recovered from it provided the deeply sampled blood TCRbeta repertoires that made up the dataset. The sample metadata nearly always contained a de-identified subject ID, COVID-19 status, age in years and sex. Where available, HLA class I and class II types were obtained from metadata supplied by the sample provider rather than from assay-based typing. A freely available public database, intended as a resource for researchers studying the immune response to SARS-CoV-2, is where the repertoires were released. The prospective study material was composed of cDNA or gDNA derived from T cells, B-cell-depleted T cells, or PBMCs. General findings and caveats noted by the study authors: The amount of clinical and demographic metadata varied by source and participant and was provided uncurated.

Another Seattle source contributed samples from volunteer blood donors who had recovered from COVID-19. Each collaborating institution followed its own protocols to collect whole blood in K2EDTA tubes. Collaborator samples were shipped for TCRbeta analysis as frozen whole blood, isolated PBMCs, or DNA extracted from either sample type. The immunoSEQ Assay, a bias-controlled multiplex PCR, was used to amplify TCRbeta CDR3 regions from genomic DNA. The study's own analysis went as follows. Within the assay, amplification of reference gene primers was used to estimate how many nucleated cells each sample contained. To quantify the absolute abundance of each unique TCRbeta CDR3 rearrangement, sequence reads were collapsed and filtered. For each sample, productive Simpson clonality was calculated as the square root of Simpson's diversity index over productive rearrangements. This is the immuneACCESS table as TCRdb keeps it, with only in-frame sequences that have V and J called. A part of the clones is gone; compared with another copy, unresolved V genes explain less than half, and the rest is unexplained. The V and J calls and clone size are taken from that table; D and trimming were inferred from the DNA. The sample contains about 140,000 clones, 75% to 85% of them found a single time. The ten largest account for approximately 3.5% of the sample.

The TCR originated in a man in his 70s who had recovered from COVID-19. The chain is assembled from TRBV5-6 and TRBJ2-7, with 7 junctional bases fitting TRBD2. Sequences were obtained from peripheral blood. Here the CDR3 is given as CASKAGLGYEQYF. The DNA sequence reads TGTGCCAGCAAAGCGGGGTTAGGTTACGAGCAGTACTTC. The entire variable domain, with the stretches around the CDR3 drawn from the reference TRBV5-6 and TRBJ2-7 proteins, is DAGVTQSPTHLIKTRGQQVTLRCSPKSGHDTVSWYQQALGQGPQFIFQYYEEEERQRGNFPDRFSGHQFPNYSSELNVNALLLGDSALYLCASKAGLGYEQYFGPGTRLTVT.